One sample yielded the 32 T cell receptor beta chains listed below, sequenced in a study of blood T cell repertoires in COVID-19. Measured with immunoSEQ multiplex PCR; TCRdb has only the in-frame clones, and not every one. The data hold 60,000 to 70,000 clones, with around 85% observed a single time. The sample was peripheral blood. These receptors originate from a woman aged 55-70 years with acute or convalescent COVID-19.

The chain has TRBV5-1 and TRBJ2-1; TRBD2 might be the D (6 bases). V was cut by 0 bases and J by 2 bases, with 15 bases left in between. Germline CDR1 reads SGHRS; CDR2 reads YFSETQ. The CDR3 runs 17 residues. The CDR3 DNA reads as TGCGCCAGCAGCTTGGAACTGGTGCGGGGTCCCTACAATGAGCAGTTCTTC. Its protein is CASSLELVRGPYNEQFF.

This clone was counted a single time. V gene TRBV5-1 combines with J gene TRBJ2-3; 12 bases are a match to TRBD2. The CDR3 covers 18 residues. Germline CDR1 and CDR2: SGHRS and YFSETQ. The V and J ends lost 3 bases and 2 bases, in that order; junction bases with no gene match: 10. CDR3 in DNA: TGCGCCAGCAGCTCCGGGACTAGCGGGCAAGAGTACACAGATACGCAGTATTTT. Translating it yields CASSSGTSGQEYTDTQYF.

This chain connects TRBV3-1 (or the pseudogene TRBV3-2) to TRBJ1-5; maybe TRBD1 (5 bases). Germline CDR1 reads LGHDT; CDR2 reads YNNKEL (reference sequence). V lost 3 bases and J lost 1, with 7 bases in between. The CDR3 is made up of 14 amino acids. The DNA of the CDR3 is TGTGCCAGCAGCCAGGGGGGGAGCAATCAGCCCCAGCATTTT. Amino acids: CASSQGGSNQPQHF.

The rearrangement links TRBV5-1 to TRBJ2-7; a possible D gene is TRBD2 (6 bases). V shed 9 bases and J shed 6 bases, with 22 bases lying between them. The length of the CDR3 is 14 residues. The germline gives CDR1 SGHRS, CDR2 YFSETQ. CDR3 DNA: TGCGCCACCCGACTCGGCTTGGAGGGCGGCGAGCAGTACTTC. Its protein is CATRLGLEGGEQYF.

The gene calls are TRBV18 and TRBJ1-1; D is undetermined. Germline lookup yields CDR1 KGHSH and CDR2 LQKENI. Trimming took 2 bases from V and 8 from J, leaving 12 bases between them. The CDR3 runs 13 residues. CDR3 sequence reads: CASSPNGQREAFF. The CDR3 DNA follows: TGTGCCAGCTCACCAAACGGTCAACGGGAAGCTTTCTTT.

The V gene is TRBV12-3 or TRBV12-4, the J gene TRBJ1-6; tentative D call: TRBD1 (5 bases). V lost 8 bases, J lost 7 bases, and 12 bases lay in between. The CDR3 is made up of 13 amino acids. The CDR3 nucleotides read TGTGCCAGCGCGCGGGACGGAAATTCACCCCTCCACTTT. Its translation: CASARDGNSPLHF.

V and J are TRBV3-1 (or the pseudogene TRBV3-2) and TRBJ1-2; possibly TRBD1 for D (6 bases). The V end was cut by 3 bases, the J end by 2 bases, with 10 bases between. Looked up from germline, CDR1 is LGHDT and CDR2 is YNNKEL (reference sequence). The CDR3 sequence is 14 residues long. The CDR3 nucleotides read TGTGCCAGCAGCCATCTCAGGGGAAACTATGGCTACACCTTC. Translation: CASSHLRGNYGYTF.

V and J are TRBV9 and TRBJ1-1; D is unclear. The germline V gene encodes CDR1 SGDLS and CDR2 YYNGEE. V was shortened by 4 bases and J by 4 bases, with 17 bases between the two germline ends. This CDR3 has 15 residues. The CDR3: CASSRELTGITEAFF. CDR3 coding DNA: TGTGCCAGCAGCCGGGAGTTGACGGGGATCACTGAAGCTTTCTTT.

The chain uses TRBV19 and TRBJ1-2; D not resolved. The CDR3 is 12 residues long. Trimming cost V 5 bases and J 2 bases, with 6 bases left between them. The germline V gene has CDR1 LNHDA and CDR2 SQIVND (reference sequence). CDR3: CASSSQNYGYTF. The CDR3 nucleotides read TGTGCCAGTAGTTCCCAGAACTATGGCTACACCTTC.

This sequence joins TRBV5-8 and TRBJ1-2; 8 nucleotides align to TRBD1. The CDR3 has 16 amino acids. Trimming removed 3 bases from V and 5 bases from J; junction bases left unmatched: 12. Germline V gene sequence: CDR1 SGHTS, CDR2 YDEGEE. CDR3 amino acids: CASSWAGTGGLYGYTF. The CDR3 DNA sequence: TGTGCCAGCAGCTGGGCTGGCACAGGGGGACTGTATGGCTACACCTTC.

This clone was observed a single time. The chain recombines TRBV5-6 with TRBJ1-2; 10 bases match TRBD1. The V and J ends lost 1 base and 6 bases, in that order; junction bases with no gene match: 9. This CDR3 contains 16 residues. Germline lookup yields CDR1 SGHDT and CDR2 YYEEEE. The DNA of the CDR3 is TGTGCCAGCAGCTTGAAAGGGGCCGACAGGGGGCATGGCTACACCTTC. Its translation is CASSLKGADRGHGYTF.

This clone was seen a single time. V gene TRBV24-1 combines with J gene TRBJ2-2; possible D gene TRBD1, 5 bases. There are 13 residues in the CDR3. Germline CDR1 KGHDR, CDR2 SFDVKD. V lost 8 bases, J lost 4 bases, and 10 bases lay in between. The chain's CDR3 is CATIRDATGELFF. In DNA form, the CDR3 reads TGTGCCACCATCAGGGATGCCACCGGGGAGCTGTTTTTT.

The rearrangement uses TRBV30 and TRBJ2-2, with 12 bases aligning to TRBD2. CDR1 and CDR2 from the germline V gene are GTSNPN and SVGIG (reference sequence). V lost 4 bases, J lost 8 bases, and 5 bases stayed unmatched. The CDR3 consists of 14 residues. CDR3 loop: CAWTWTSGVGELFF. CDR3 nucleotides: TGTGCCTGGACTTGGACTAGCGGGGTGGGGGAGCTGTTTTTT.

There are a few counts of this clone. V gene TRBV7-9 combines with J gene TRBJ2-7, with 8 bases matching TRBD2. CDR3 length: 15 amino acids. CDR1 and CDR2 (germline): SEHNR, FQNEAQ (reference sequence). V shed 6 bases, J shed 6 bases, and the junction held 13 bases outside the gene matches. The CDR3 DNA follows: TGTGCCAGCAGGCCAACCGCGGGGGGCGGGCGCGAGCAGTACTTC. Translating gives CASRPTAGGGREQYF.

For the CDR3, the DNA is TGTGCTAGTGGTTTGGGCTACTCCTACAATGAGCAGTTCTTC. This sequence encodes CASGLGYSYNEQFF. The chain recombines TRBV12-5 with TRBJ2-1; D gene ambiguous. Trimming pared 1 base from V and 0 bases from J, leaving 4 bases between. This CDR3 is 14 amino acids long. Germline CDR1 LGHNT, CDR2 FRNRAP.

The V and J genes are TRBV7-3 and TRBJ2-3; 8 bases line up with TRBD1. The ends lost 3 bases at V and 0 bases at J; junction bases unmatched: 5. The CDR3 spans 16 residues. Germline V gene sequence: CDR1 SGHTA, CDR2 FQGTGA. The CDR3 region has the DNA TGTGCCAGCAGCTTGGACAGGGCGACTAGCACAGATACGCAGTATTTT. It is translated as CASSLDRATSTDTQYF. Full variable domain (rest looked up from reference TRBV7-3 and TRBJ2-3): GAGVSQTPSNKVTEKGKYVELRCDPISGHTALYWYRQSLGQGPEFLIYFQGTGAADDSGLPNDRFFAVRPEGSVSTLKIQRTERGDSAVYLCASSLDRATSTDTQYFGPGTRLTVL.

This chain uses TRBV19 with TRBJ2-1; 10 bases agree with TRBD2. Trimming cost V 8 bases and J 10 bases; bases outside gene matches: 2. The germline V gene encodes CDR1 LNHDA and CDR2 SQIVND (reference sequence). The CDR3 spans 11 residues. The CDR3 here is CASGGLAEQFF. The CDR3 bases are TGTGCCAGTGGGGGACTAGCGGAGCAGTTCTTC.

V usage is TRBV2 and J usage is TRBJ1-5; a possible D gene is TRBD1 (6 bases). The germline gives CDR1 SNHLY, CDR2 FYNNEI. This CDR3 region has 15 residues. Trimming cost V 6 bases and J 4 bases, with 16 bases left between them. In nucleotides, the CDR3 is TGTGCCAGCAGCCCCAAACAGGGTAGGAATCAGCCCCAGCATTTT. Translating gives CASSPKQGRNQPQHF.

V gene TRBV7-8 combines with J gene TRBJ1-1; no firm D call. This CDR3 comprises 12 residues. Germline V gene data show CDR1 as SGHVS and CDR2 as FQNEAQ. V was pared by 4 bases and J by 5 bases, with 8 bases between. CDR3 nucleotide sequence: TGTGCCAGCAGCTCGAGGCTAACTGAAGCTTTCTTT. Translated, it gives CASSSRLTEAFF.

CDR3 sequence: CASTSTGHGYTF. The CDR3 DNA reads TGTGCCAGCACATCGACAGGGCATGGCTACACCTTC. The chain is built from TRBV4-2 and TRBJ1-2, with TRBD1 identical over 7 bases. Germline CDR1 LGHNA, CDR2 YNFKEQ. This CDR3 is 12 amino acids long. The junction had 5 bases not matched to a gene; V was cut back by 7 bases and J by 6 bases.

The chain couples TRBV4-1 to TRBJ2-2; tentative D call: TRBD2 (6 bases). This CDR3 has 16 residues. Germline-derived CDR1 and CDR2 are MGHRA and YSYEKL. V was pared by 7 bases and J by 2 bases, with 17 bases between. CDR3 residues: CASTPIWGVNTGELFF. CDR3 DNA: TGCGCCAGCACCCCGATTTGGGGGGTCAACACCGGGGAGCTGTTTTTT.

This clone was seen a few times. The chain employs TRBV6-5 and TRBJ2-7; 10 nucleotides agree with TRBD2. V lost 5 bases, J lost 5 bases, and 6 bases stayed unmatched. This CDR3 has 14 residues. The germline V gene has CDR1 MNHEY and CDR2 SVGAGI. The CDR3 region has the DNA TGTGCCAGCAGTAGACTAGCGGGCCGCAACGAGCAGTACTTC. Translation: CASSRLAGRNEQYF.

The V gene is TRBV3-1 (or the pseudogene TRBV3-2), the J gene TRBJ1-2, with D unclear. Germline assignment: CDR1 LGHDT and CDR2 YNNKEL (reference sequence). The CDR3 is made up of 14 amino acids. Trimming removed 6 bases at V and 4 bases at J, with 15 bases between. In DNA, the CDR3 is TGTGCCAGCAGTCAAAACGGGGTGAGCTATGGCTACACCTTC. This encodes CASSQNGVSYGYTF.

The chain joins TRBV3-1 (or the pseudogene TRBV3-2) to TRBJ2-1; the match to TRBD1 covers 8 bases. Germline CDR1 is LGHDT and CDR2 is YNNKEL (reference sequence). This CDR3 comprises 15 residues. V shed 1 base, J shed 3 bases, and the junction held 2 bases outside the gene matches. The CDR3 bases are TGTGCCAGCAGCCAAGGGACAGGGAGCTACAATGAGCAGTTCTTC. It translates to CASSQGTGSYNEQFF.

This clone was seen a few times. The V and J genes are TRBV6-5 and TRBJ2-1; D is possibly TRBD2 (5 bases). The V end was cut by 0 bases, the J end by 5 bases, with 14 bases between. CDR3 length equals 16 residues. CDR1 is MNHEY, CDR2 SVGAGI, per germline. This CDR3 is CASSYSVIAGHNEQFF. CDR3 nucleotides: TGTGCCAGCAGTTACTCGGTCATCGCGGGTCACAATGAGCAGTTCTTC.

The V and J genes are TRBV12-3 or TRBV12-4 and TRBJ2-5; 8 nucleotides align to TRBD1. The CDR3 covers 13 residues. V gave up 5 bases and J gave up 5 bases; unmatched junction bases: 4. The CDR3 region is CASSPDRAETQYF. The CDR3 coding sequence is TGTGCCAGCAGTCCGGACAGGGCGGAGACCCAGTACTTC.

A remark on this clone: Other DNA sequences in the sample encode the same CDR3. The CDR3 is CASSTDRGDSPLHF. CDR3 DNA sequence: TGTGCCAGCAGCACGGACAGGGGGGATTCACCCCTCCACTTT. The chain is built from TRBV6-5 and TRBJ1-6; 10 nucleotides line up with TRBD1. The CDR3 is 14 residues long. The germline V gene encodes CDR1 MNHEY and CDR2 SVGAGI. The V and J ends lost 6 bases and 8 bases, in that order; junction bases with no gene match: 4.

This clone appeared a single time. The chain recombines TRBV25-1 with TRBJ2-1; 14 positions agree with TRBD2. V lost 3 bases and J lost 10; bases outside the gene matches: 5. Germline-derived CDR1 and CDR2 are MGHDK and SYGVNS. This CDR3 has 15 residues. CDR3 DNA: TGTGCCAGCAGTGAGACTAGCGGGGGGGCTAGAGAGCAGTTCTTC. Residues: CASSETSGGAREQFF.

The chain links TRBV2 to TRBJ1-4; D gene uncertain. Germline values: CDR1 SNHLY, CDR2 FYNNEI. Trimming stripped 5 bases from V and 5 bases from J, with 18 bases between. CDR3 length: 16 residues. CDR3 in DNA: TGTGCCAGCAGTCGACTTTGGCTCCGGAACAATGAAAAACTGTTTTTT. This translates into CASSRLWLRNNEKLFF.

V gene TRBV9 combines with J gene TRBJ1-6, with D tentatively TRBD1 (5 bases). The CDR3 consists of 14 residues. Trimming removed 4 bases at V and 9 bases at J, with 14 bases between. In germline, CDR1 is SGDLS, CDR2 YYNGEE. CDR3 loop: CASSPQGPISPLHF. The CDR3 DNA reads TGTGCCAGCAGCCCCCAGGGCCCTATTTCACCCCTCCACTTT.

In this sample, this clone turned up once. This sequence joins TRBV19 and TRBJ2-1; TRBD2 matches 11 bases. Germline values: CDR1 LNHDA, CDR2 SQIVND (reference sequence). The CDR3 consists of 17 residues. Trimming at V came to 4 bases and at J to 5 bases, leaving 10 bases not matched to a gene. In DNA form, the CDR3 reads TGTGCCAGTAGTACCACTAGCGGGAGAGTTCTCCACAATGAGCAGTTCTTC. It encodes CASSTTSGRVLHNEQFF.

The V gene is TRBV6-5, the J gene TRBJ2-7; TRBD2 aligns across 8 bases. V shed 2 bases and J 3 bases; nucleotides not matched to a gene: 3. Germline CDR1 and CDR2: MNHEY and SVGAGI. This CDR3 is 14 amino acids long. The CDR3: CASSYAGGSYEQYF. The CDR3 DNA is TGTGCCAGCAGTTACGCGGGAGGAAGCTACGAGCAGTACTTC.